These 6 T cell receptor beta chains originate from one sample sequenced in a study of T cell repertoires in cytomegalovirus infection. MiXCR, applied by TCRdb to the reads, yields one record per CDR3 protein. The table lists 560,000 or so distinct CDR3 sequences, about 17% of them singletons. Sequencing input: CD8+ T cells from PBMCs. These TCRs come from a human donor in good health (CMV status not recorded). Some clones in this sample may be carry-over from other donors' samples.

The CDR3 DNA reads as TGTGCCATCAGTCCAATCCCGGGACAGGGAACAGATACGAACACCGGGGAGCTGTTTTTT. It codes for CAISPIPGQGTDTNTGELFF. The J gene is TRBJ2-2, the V gene TRBV10-3, with 9 positions matching TRBD1. Looked up from germline, CDR1 is ENHRY and CDR2 is SYGVKD. The junction had 16 bases not matched to a gene; V was cut back by 5 bases and J by 0 bases. The CDR3 sequence is 20 residues long.

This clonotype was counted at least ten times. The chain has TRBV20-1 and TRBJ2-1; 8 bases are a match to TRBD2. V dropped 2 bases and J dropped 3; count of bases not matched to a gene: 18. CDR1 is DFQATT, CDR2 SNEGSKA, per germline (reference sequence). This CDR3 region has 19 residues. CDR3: CSARTGTRERGGYYNEQFF. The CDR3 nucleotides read TGCAGTGCTAGAACCGGGACTAGGGAGAGGGGGGGTTACTACAATGAGCAGTTCTTC.

In DNA form, the CDR3 reads TGTGCCAGCAGTTCTCGCATGACAGAGTATAGCAATCAGCCCCAGCATTTT. This gives the protein CASSSRMTEYSNQPQHF. The rearrangement uses TRBV27 and TRBJ1-5; maybe TRBD1 (5 bases). CDR1 and CDR2 (germline): MNHEY, SMNVEV (reference sequence). The CDR3 has 17 residues. Deletions cut 4 bases from V and 0 bases from J, with 16 bases between.

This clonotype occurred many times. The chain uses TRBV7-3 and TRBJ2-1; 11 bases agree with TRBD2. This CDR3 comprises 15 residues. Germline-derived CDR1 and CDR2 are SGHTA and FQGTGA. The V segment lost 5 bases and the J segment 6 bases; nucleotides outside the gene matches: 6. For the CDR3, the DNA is TGTGCCAGCAGCCCACTAGCGGGGGTACCCAATGAGCAGTTCTTC. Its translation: CASSPLAGVPNEQFF.

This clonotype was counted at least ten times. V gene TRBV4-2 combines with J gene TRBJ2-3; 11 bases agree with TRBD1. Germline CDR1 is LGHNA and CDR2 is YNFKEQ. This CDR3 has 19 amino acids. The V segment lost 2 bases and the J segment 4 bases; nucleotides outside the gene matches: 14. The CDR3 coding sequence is TGTGCCAGCAGCCAACAGGGACAGGGGGTAGGCCTCGGCTCAGATACGCAGTATTTT. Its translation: CASSQQGQGVGLGSDTQYF.

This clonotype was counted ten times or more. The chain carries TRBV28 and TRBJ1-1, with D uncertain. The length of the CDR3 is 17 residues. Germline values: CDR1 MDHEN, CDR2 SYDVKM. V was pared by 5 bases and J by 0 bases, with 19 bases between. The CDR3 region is CASSKDPRVRMNTEAFF. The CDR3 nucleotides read TGTGCCAGCAGTAAGGACCCCCGAGTGAGGATGAACACTGAAGCTTTCTTT.